The present T cell receptor (beta chain) was sequenced within a study of vaccination and CD4 T cells after COVID-19. In the study overall: Median draw time for post-COVID samples was 95 to 110 days post-diagnosis (range 35 to 161). Post-vaccine sampling followed dose two by a median roughly 76 days (range 14 to 241).

Researchers used the Oncomine TCR Beta short-read assay to sequence DNA from cultured CD4+ T cells. In TCRdb, the PCR reads were re-called with MiXCR into one record per CDR3 protein. This repertoire shows under 10,000 distinct CDR3 sequences, 60% found once; its top ten account for 25% to 40%. The CDR3 is made up of 17 amino acids. V dropped 0 bases and J dropped 4 bases, with 17 bases sitting between them. Described treatment: roughly 10-day PBMC culture with coronavirus spike peptide pools or control peptides (ViraFEST assay). ViraFEST expanded antigen-specific T cells with peptide pools, then sequenced TCRs. Patients returned positive PCR results between March and December 2020, earlier than US Alpha, Beta and Delta variants. In regard to this clonotype: Its antigen is not identified.

This clonotype originated in a human donor who had recovered from COVID-19. The chain recombines TRBV23-1 with TRBJ2-3, with D perhaps TRBD1 (5 bases). TRBV23-1 is noted as an ORF with a role that remains uncertain. The sample comprised CD4+ T cells from blood, cultured in vitro. The CDR3: CASSQSGEGARSDTQYF. The CDR3 DNA is TGCGCCAGCAGTCAATCGGGTGAAGGGGCTCGTTCAGATACGCAGTATTTT.